Below, 2 T cell receptor beta chains from the same sample are listed, as sequenced in a study of technical replicates of blood from a handful of donors. The protocol was immunoSEQ multiplex PCR, while the TCRdb copy is restricted to in-frame clones and leaves out a portion. The data show about 67,000 clones, nearly 98% seen once. The sequencing sample was made of T cells isolated from PBMCs. The receptors were gathered from a human donor in good health.

This chain links TRBV5-1 with TRBJ2-7; D may be TRBD2 (5 bases). Trimming cost V 4 bases and J 2 bases, with 16 bases left between them. The CDR3 totals 15 residues. Germline values: CDR1 SGHRS, CDR2 YFSETQ. CDR3 nucleotides: TGCGCCAGCAGCGCAACGGGGTCCCCCACCTACGAGCAGTACTTC. Encoded protein: CASSATGSPTYEQYF.

V usage is TRBV7-9 and J usage is TRBJ2-3, with 9 positions matching TRBD2. The CDR3 consists of 15 residues. Looked up from germline, CDR1 is SEHNR and CDR2 is FQNEAQ (reference sequence). Trimming cost V 5 bases and J 4 bases; bases outside gene matches: 7. The CDR3 nucleotides read TGTGCCAGCAGCCCTAGCGGGGTAGTCTCAGATACGCAGTATTTT. This sequence encodes CASSPSGVVSDTQYF.